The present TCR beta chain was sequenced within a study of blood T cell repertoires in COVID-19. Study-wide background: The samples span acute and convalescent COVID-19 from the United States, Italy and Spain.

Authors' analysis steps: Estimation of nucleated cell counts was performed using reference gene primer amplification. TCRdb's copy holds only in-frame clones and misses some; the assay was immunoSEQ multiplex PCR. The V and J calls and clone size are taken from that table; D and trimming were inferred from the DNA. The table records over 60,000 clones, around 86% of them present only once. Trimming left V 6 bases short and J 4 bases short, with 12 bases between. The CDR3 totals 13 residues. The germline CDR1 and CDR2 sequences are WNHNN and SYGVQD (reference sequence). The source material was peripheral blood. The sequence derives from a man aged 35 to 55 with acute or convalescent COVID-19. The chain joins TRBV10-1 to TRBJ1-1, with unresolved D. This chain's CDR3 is CASSRLGSTEAFF. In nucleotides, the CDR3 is TGCGCCAGCAGCCGCCTCGGGAGCACTGAAGCTTTCTTT.